The clone carrying this T cell receptor (beta chain) was picked up a small number of times. Its target is not known. These data come from a study of T-cell reconstitution after alpha-beta-depleted transplantation in children. This sample's TCRbeta library carried unique molecular identifier barcodes. Using its own MiXCR run on the PCR reads, TCRdb lists one record per CDR3 protein. The sample comprises about 58,000 distinct CDR3 sequences, approximately 43% of which are singletons, and 95% to 98% rests with the top ten. V lost 2 bases to trimming and J lost 6 bases, with 13 bases between them. The CDR3 is 15 residues long. Study findings and constraints: T-cell numbers and diversity, one year after transplant, stemmed largely from T cells that were newly produced. Some patients' high day-60 TCRbeta diversity was attributed to recipient cells surviving conditioning.

This specimen was PBMCs, mostly from graft donor cells, taken 360 days after TCRalphabeta/CD19-depleted stem cell transplant. The chain has TRBV12-3 or TRBV12-4 and TRBJ2-2; D is perhaps TRBD1 or TRBD2 (5 bases each). This sequence originates from a male patient between 5 and 17 years old who had a stem cell transplant for acute lymphoblastic leukemia, so the T cells may come from the graft donor. The CDR3 region has the DNA TGTGCCAGCAGTTTAAAGGGGACGGGGTCCGGGGAGCTGTTTTTT. Amino acid sequence: CASSLKGTGSGELFF.